This is a list of T cell receptor beta chains from one sample in a study of Graves' ophthalmopathy and Graves' hyperthyroidism. One entry per CDR3 protein results from TCRdb running MiXCR on the multiplex PCR reads. The table includes roughly 700,000 distinct CDR3 sequences, 40% detected once. Sequences were obtained from peripheral blood. The receptors derive from an adult man with Graves' ophthalmopathy. Each CDR3 is given with its conserved first and last residue. The D gene is left open where the match is weak. Clone size is not always given. Where it is, it says once, few, many or a class for expanded clones.

j_call	clone_size	d_call	v_call	cdr3_aa	cdr3_nt
TRBJ2-5	many	-	TRBV20-1	CSARGLEETQYF	TGCAGTGCTCGGGGACTTGAAGAGACCCAGTACTTC
TRBJ2-5	many	-	TRBV9	CASSVGADQETQYF	TGTGCCAGCAGCGTAGGGGCTGACCAAGAGACCCAGTACTTC
TRBJ2-7	-	TRBD2	TRBV7-2	CASSQIGMVAGSSYEQYF	TGCGCCAGCAGCCAAATTGGCATGGTAGCGGGGAGCTCCTACGAGCAGTACTTC
TRBJ1-2	once	-	TRBV7-9	CASSLFAQSTGHDGYTF	TGTGCCAGCAGCTTGTTTGCCCAAAGCACAGGGCACGATGGCTACACCTTC
TRBJ1-3	-	-	TRBV12-3/TRBV12-4	CASSAAGFSGNTIYF	TGTGCCAGCAGTGCTGCAGGCTTCTCTGGAAACACCATATATTTT
TRBJ2-2	few	-	TRBV11-3	CASSLGTYTGELFF	TGTGCCAGCAGCTTAGGGACATACACCGGGGAGCTGTTTTTT
TRBJ1-1	many	TRBD1	TRBV6-5	CASSSGGQGRTEAFF	TGTGCCAGCAGTTCTGGGGGACAGGGGAGGACTGAAGCTTTCTTT
TRBJ2-7	-	TRBD1	TRBV24-1	CASSLSAGGAFYEQYF	TGTGCCAGCAGTTTAAGCGCAGGGGGCGCTTTCTACGAGCAGTACTTC
TRBJ2-6	-	-	TRBV7-9	CAWSVLGSGANVLTF	TGTGCCTGGAGTGTACTGGGCTCTGGGGCCAACGTCCTGACTTTC
TRBJ1-1	-	TRBD1	TRBV24-1	CATSDSGTGPTEAFF	TGTGCCACCAGTGACTCCGGGACAGGTCCCACTGAAGCTTTCTTT
TRBJ2-6	few	TRBD1	TRBV19	CASSIQGAGANVLTF	TGTGCCAGTAGTATTCAGGGGGCTGGGGCCAACGTCCTGACTTTC
TRBJ2-5	many	-	TRBV24-1	CATSDPMDYEQETQYF	TGTGCCACCAGTGACCCGATGGACTACGAACAAGAGACCCAGTACTTC
TRBJ1-2	few	TRBD1	TRBV20-1	CSAIELRGNYGYTF	TGCAGTGCTATAGAACTCAGGGGGAACTATGGCTACACCTTC
TRBJ1-6	many	-	TRBV10-3	CASSARRDNSPLHF	TGTGCCAGCAGTGCGCGTCGTGATAATTCACCCCTCCACTTT
TRBJ1-1	-	-	TRBV6-6	CASIQGLITEAFF	TGTGCCAGCATTCAGGGTTTAATAACTGAAGCTTTCTTT
TRBJ2-7	many	-	TRBV20-1	CSALPYEQYF	TGCAGTGCCCTACCCTACGAGCAGTACTTC
TRBJ1-3	many	TRBD1	TRBV9	CASSVAGTATRNTIYF	TGTGCCAGCAGCGTAGCCGGGACAGCAACTCGAAACACCATATATTTT
TRBJ2-5	many	-	TRBV29-1	CSVPEGGSETQYF	TGCAGCGTTCCTGAGGGGGGTTCGGAGACCCAGTACTTC
TRBJ2-7	-	-	TRBV5-6	CASSPDGRRYEQYF	TGTGCCAGCAGTCCTGATGGTAGACGGTACGAGCAGTACTTC
TRBJ1-1	many	-	TRBV15	CATSRDRSGSTEAFF	TGTGCCACCAGCAGAGATAGGAGTGGAAGCACTGAAGCTTTCTTT
TRBJ1-4	-	-	TRBV7-2	CASSEGSGRNNEKLFF	TGTGCCAGCAGCGAAGGGTCTGGGAGAAATAATGAAAAACTGTTTTTT
TRBJ2-2	once	-	TRBV5-1	CASSLGSVTGELFF	TGCGCCAGCAGCTTGGGTTCGGTCACCGGGGAGCTGTTTTTT
TRBJ1-2	-	TRBD1	TRBV2	CASRAGGKNYGYTF	TGTGCCAGCAGAGCAGGGGGCAAGAACTATGGCTACACCTTC
TRBJ1-1	-	TRBD1	TRBV20-1	CSANDAGGLNTEAFF	TGCAGTGCTAACGACGCAGGGGGTCTGAACACTGAAGCTTTCTTT
TRBJ2-6	-	-	TRBV7-9	CASSQDPAGRDGANVLTF	TGTGCCAGCAGCCAAGATCCGGCAGGCCGGGATGGGGCCAACGTCCTGACTTTC
TRBJ2-7	few	-	TRBV20-1	CSARGQVSSYEQYF	TGCAGTGCGCGGGGCCAGGTGAGCTCCTACGAGCAGTACTTC
TRBJ2-7	-	TRBD1	TRBV7-2	CASSTGVGQGRYEQYF	TGTGCCAGCAGCACGGGGGTGGGACAGGGTCGCTACGAGCAGTACTTC
TRBJ2-5	few	-	TRBV7-2	CAVASQETQYF	TGTGCCGTCGCTAGCCAAGAGACCCAGTACTTC
TRBJ1-6	few	-	TRBV4-1	CASSQLTASPLHF	TGCGCCAGCAGCCAATTGACAGCCTCACCCCTCCACTTT
TRBJ1-1	-	-	TRBV4-1	CASSQASQGVTEAFF	TGCGCCAGCAGCCAGGCGTCACAGGGCGTCACTGAAGCTTTCTTT
TRBJ2-7	many	-	TRBV2	CASRRVDTYEQYF	TGTGCCAGCAGGAGAGTGGACACCTACGAGCAGTACTTC
TRBJ2-7	many	TRBD2	TRBV7-6	CASSHRLAGLYEQYF	TGTGCCAGCAGCCATCGACTAGCGGGTCTCTACGAGCAGTACTTC
TRBJ1-3	few	TRBD1	TRBV19	CASSTYRGYAGNTIYF	TGTGCCAGTAGTACATACAGGGGATATGCTGGAAACACCATATATTTT
TRBJ2-7	-	TRBD2	TRBV25-1	CASSDSGTTPSEQYF	TGTGCCAGCAGTGATTCCGGGACTACACCCAGCGAGCAGTACTTC
TRBJ2-1	-	TRBD2	TRBV6-5	CASSSTSGRLDEQFF	TGTGCCAGCAGTTCTACTAGCGGGAGACTCGATGAGCAGTTCTTC
TRBJ1-2	-	TRBD1	TRBV7-2	CASSPGQGRNYGYTF	TGTGCCAGCAGCCCGGGACAGGGGAGGAACTATGGCTACACCTTC
TRBJ2-2	few	-	TRBV19	CASSPSEGASGGELFF	TGTGCCAGTAGTCCATCAGAGGGGGCTAGCGGCGGGGAGCTGTTTTTT
TRBJ2-2	few	TRBD1	TRBV7-9	CASSLVQGATGELFF	TGTGCCAGCAGCTTGGTACAGGGGGCCACCGGGGAGCTGTTTTTT
TRBJ1-1	-	TRBD1	TRBV13	CASSLTEGAANTEAFF	TGTGCCAGCAGCCTCACCGAGGGGGCGGCGAACACTGAAGCTTTCTTT
TRBJ2-5	many	-	TRBV20-1	CSARGSGGGSQETQYF	TGCAGTGCTAGGGGGTCGGGTGGTGGCAGCCAAGAGACCCAGTACTTC
TRBJ2-7	-	-	TRBV5-1	CASSPGRDTLDYEQYF	TGCGCCAGCAGCCCGGGCCGGGACACCCTCGACTACGAGCAGTACTTC
TRBJ2-2	few	TRBD2	TRBV7-2	CASSPLAGGPDTGELFF	TGTGCCAGCAGCCCATTAGCGGGAGGGCCTGACACCGGGGAGCTGTTTTTT
TRBJ2-7	-	-	TRBV13	CASSLGLAGFLGEQYF	TGTGCCAGCAGCTTAGGCCTGGCAGGGTTTTTGGGGGAGCAGTACTTC
TRBJ1-5	many	-	TRBV15	CATSRDSVQHF	TGTGCCACCAGCAGAGATTCGGTCCAGCATTTT
TRBJ1-5	-	-	TRBV12-3/TRBV12-4	CASSLRGFSNQPQHF	TGTGCCAGCAGTTTAAGAGGATTCAGCAATCAGCCCCAGCATTTT
TRBJ1-6	-	TRBD1	TRBV5-6	CASSLYLAQGFSPLHF	TGTGCCAGCAGCTTGTATTTGGCACAGGGGTTTTCACCCCTCCACTTT
TRBJ1-6	-	TRBD1	TRBV7-9	CASSRQGHVGSPLHF	TGTGCCAGCAGTCGACAGGGTCATGTCGGTTCACCCCTCCACTTT
TRBJ1-5	-	-	TRBV24-1	CATSALGSVDQPQHF	TGTGCCACCAGTGCCCTCGGGTCCGTAGATCAGCCCCAGCATTTT
TRBJ1-6	many	-	TRBV29-1	CSVEEGNSPLHF	TGCAGCGTTGAAGAGGGAAATTCACCCCTCCACTTT